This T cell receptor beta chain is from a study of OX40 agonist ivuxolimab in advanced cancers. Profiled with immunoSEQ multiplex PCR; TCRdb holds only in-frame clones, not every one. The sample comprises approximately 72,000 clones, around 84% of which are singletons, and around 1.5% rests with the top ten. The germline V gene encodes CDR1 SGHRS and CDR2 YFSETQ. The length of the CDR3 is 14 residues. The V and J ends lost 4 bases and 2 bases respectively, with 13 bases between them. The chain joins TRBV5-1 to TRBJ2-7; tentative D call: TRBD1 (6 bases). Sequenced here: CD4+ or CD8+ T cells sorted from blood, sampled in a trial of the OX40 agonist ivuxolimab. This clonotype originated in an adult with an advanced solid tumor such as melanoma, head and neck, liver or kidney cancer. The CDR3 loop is CASSPPGAPYEQYF. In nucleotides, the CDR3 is TGCGCCAGCAGCCCCCCAGGGGCCCCCTACGAGCAGTACTTC.